The present T cell receptor (beta chain) was sequenced within a study of blood T cell repertoires in COVID-19. Study context: Specimens from acute and convalescent COVID-19 originated in the United States, Italy and Spain. From T cells, B-cell-depleted T cells, or PBMCs came the material, which was cDNA or gDNA.

In the original analysis: Estimation of nucleated cell counts relied on the amplification of reference gene primers. Sequencing used immunoSEQ multiplex PCR; TCRdb keeps in-frame clones, though not all of them. V and J calls and clone size come straight from that table; D and trimming were deduced from the DNA. The sample shows roughly 55,000 clones, around 83% of them seen only once. Germline V CDR1 and CDR2: KGHSH, LQKENI. This CDR3 region has 16 residues. With 2 bases clipped from V and 5 bases from J, the junction kept 8 bases outside the gene matches. The chain recombines TRBV18 with TRBJ2-2, with 7 bases fitting TRBD1. Sequencing was performed on peripheral blood. This sequence originates from a woman aged 55-75 years with acute or convalescent COVID-19. In DNA form, the CDR3 reads TGTGCCAGCTCACCATCTCCCGGGACAGTGACCGGGGAGCTGTTTTTT. Encoded protein: CASSPSPGTVTGELFF.